The 12 T cell receptor beta chains given below trace back to one sample, sequenced in a study of vaccination effects on CD4 cells after COVID-19 (dated by TCRdb to the early 2020s). After less than 13 days of culture, CD4+ T cells were isolated with the EasySep CD4+ T cell isolation kit. Each participant received two doses of an mRNA SARS-CoV-2 vaccine, either BNT162b2 or mRNA-1273. Library generation was performed with the immunoSEQ multiplex PCR assay. TCRdb limited this immuneACCESS table to in-frame rearrangements with V and J called. A share of clones is missing; checked studies link under half to unresolved V genes, and the rest is unexplained. This sample comprises tens of thousands of clones, roughly 74% of them detected only once. Under 2.5% of the sample comes from the top ten. These receptors have no identified antigens. The specimen comprised CD4+ T cells from PBMCs cultured without peptide, sampled after COVID-19 vaccination. The receptors here all came from a human donor who received a COVID-19 vaccine.

This chain joins TRBV5-1 and TRBJ1-1, with TRBD1 as a possible D gene (5 bases). Trimming pared 4 bases from V and 4 bases from J, leaving 17 bases between. Germline V gene data show CDR1 as SGHRS and CDR2 as YFSETQ. The CDR3 loop spans 15 amino acids. The CDR3 sequence: CASSPNQGQGTEAFF. The CDR3 DNA reads TGCGCCAGCAGCCCAAACCAGGGTCAGGGCACTGAAGCTTTCTTT.

The rearrangement links TRBV9 to TRBJ1-6; possibly TRBD1 for D (6 bases). Germline V gene sequence: CDR1 SGDLS, CDR2 YYNGEE. The CDR3 extends over 14 amino acids. Deletions cut 0 bases from V and 12 bases from J, with 13 bases between. The CDR3 DNA reads as TGTGCCAGCAGCGTAGAGACAGGAGCGTTACCCCTCCACTTT. Residues: CASSVETGALPLHF.

This clone was detected only a few times. The rearrangement links TRBV5-1 to TRBJ1-6; D call uncertain. CDR3 size: 13 residues. Looked up from germline, CDR1 is SGHRS and CDR2 is YFSETQ. V lost 3 bases to trimming and J lost 7 bases, with 8 bases between them. The CDR3 DNA reads as TGCGCCAGCAGCTCCCAGACGAATTCACCCCTCCACTTT. Amino acid sequence: CASSSQTNSPLHF.

This clone was detected a few times. The chain couples TRBV6-4 to TRBJ1-5, with TRBD1 matching 7 bases. The CDR3 consists of 14 residues. The V gene end was trimmed by 5 bases and the J gene end by 4 bases; junction bases not matched to a gene: 5. The germline gives CDR1 MRHNA, CDR2 SNTAGT. The chain's CDR3 is CASSSTGNNQPQHF. The CDR3 DNA sequence: TGTGCCAGCAGTTCGACAGGGAATAATCAGCCCCAGCATTTT.

This clone has a single count. This chain uses TRBV13 with TRBJ1-5; 8 bases align to TRBD1. From germline, CDR1 is PRHDT and CDR2 FYEKMQ (reference sequence). The CDR3 runs 15 residues. The ends lost 4 bases at V and 3 bases at J; junction bases unmatched: 5. The CDR3 region is CASSSGTGNNQPQHF. DNA for the CDR3: TGTGCCAGCAGCTCCGGGACAGGAAACAATCAGCCCCAGCATTTT.

The V and J genes are TRBV5-1 and TRBJ1-4; 9 bases are shared with TRBD1. After removal of 0 bases from V and 8 bases from J, the junction contained 5 bases not matched to a gene. The CDR3 runs 15 residues. Germline V gene sequence: CDR1 SGHRS, CDR2 YFSETQ. The CDR3 loop is CASSLGGQGFEKLFF. The CDR3 DNA reads as TGCGCCAGCAGCTTGGGGGGACAGGGATTCGAAAAACTGTTTTTT.

The chain combines TRBV7-3 with TRBJ1-6; D gene ambiguous. V lost 3 bases and J 7 bases, leaving 10 bases between the germline ends. The CDR3 is made up of 14 amino acids. Germline CDR1 and CDR2: SGHTA and FQGTGA. CDR3 region: CASSLTRLNSPLHF. DNA for the CDR3: TGTGCCAGCAGCTTGACGCGGTTGAATTCACCCCTCCACTTT.

The V gene is TRBV5-1, the J gene TRBJ2-2; D not resolved. The germline V gene has CDR1 SGHRS and CDR2 YFSETQ. V gave up 0 bases and J gave up 1 base, with 7 bases separating them. The CDR3 is 15 residues long. CDR3 loop: CASSLGGQNTGELFF. CDR3 nucleotides: TGCGCCAGCAGCTTGGGTGGGCAGAACACCGGGGAGCTGTTTTTT.

The CDR3 DNA follows: TGTGCCAGCAGGCCCGGACAGTTCAATCAGCCCCAGCATTTT. Residues: CASRPGQFNQPQHF. This chain uses TRBV6-5 with TRBJ1-5; possible D gene TRBD1, 6 bases. V was shortened by 6 bases and J by 3 bases, with 12 bases between the two germline ends. Germline V gene lookup returns CDR1 MNHEY and CDR2 SVGAGI. The CDR3 extends over 14 amino acids.

Turning to this clone: At one of its ends the junction is not consistent with the germline gene, which may arise from a read error. V gene TRBV2 combines with J gene TRBJ1-1; no clear D. The germline CDR1 and CDR2 sequences are SNHLY and FYNNEI. The CDR3 loop spans 9 amino acids. CDR3 residues: CATDQAHRF. Here the CDR3 DNA reads TGTGCCACCGATCAGGCCCACCGATTT.

The sample holds one count of this clone. The chain joins TRBV30 to TRBJ1-6; D uncertain. The V end was cut by 0 bases, the J end by 7 bases, with 7 bases between. The germline CDR1 and CDR2 sequences are GTSNPN and SVGIG (reference sequence). The CDR3 length is 13 residues. The DNA for the CDR3 is TGTGCCTGGAGTGTGTCGGAAAATTCACCCCTCCACTTT. It yields the protein CAWSVSENSPLHF.

The CDR3 DNA reads as TGTGCCATCAGTGAGTCAGGGACTAGTCATTCGGCCCAGTACTTC. Translating gives CAISESGTSHSAQYF. The rearrangement links TRBV10-3 to TRBJ2-5; 8 nucleotides match TRBD2. This CDR3 has 15 amino acids. V shed 0 bases and J 9 bases; nucleotides not matched to a gene: 9. CDR1 and CDR2 (germline): ENHRY, SYGVKD.